A selection of T cell receptor beta chains follows, all from one sample in a study of regulatory T cells in long-lasting Graves disease. From the multiplex PCR reads, TCRdb called clonotypes with MiXCR, one entry per CDR3 protein. This table has around 420,000 distinct CDR3 sequences, 15% appearing once. The same sample was also used in a study of T cells in Graves' hyperthyroidism and ophthalmopathy.

Specimen: peripheral blood mononuclear cells (PBMCs), collected at new diagnosis, from a patient treated with antithyroid drugs. These receptor sequences come from a woman between 40 and 55 years old with Graves disease. CDR3s include the opening cysteine and the closing phenylalanine or tryptophan. Fields, in order: V gene, CDR3 length, CDR3 protein.

v_gene: TRBV19; len: 15; CDR3aa: CASRSGQGRGETQYF
v_gene: TRBV9; len: 15; CDR3aa: CASSAPDSRPYEQYF
v_gene: TRBV13; len: 15; CDR3aa: CASRTGGVRNTEAFF
v_gene: TRBV6-2/TRBV6-3; len: 14; CDR3aa: CASRLLAATDTQYF
v_gene: TRBV20-1; len: 16; CDR3aa: CSARERLKGLVYEQYF
v_gene: TRBV28; len: 11; CDR3aa: CASTAYNEQFF
v_gene: TRBV10-2; len: 16; CDR3aa: CASRGTQGAPTDTQYF
v_gene: TRBV7-9; len: 17; CDR3aa: CASSSSIRFTNTGELFF
v_gene: TRBV11-3; len: 15; CDR3aa: CASSLEGEGTDTQYF
v_gene: TRBV12-3/TRBV12-4; len: 15; CDR3aa: CASSPGTRRGGEAFF
v_gene: TRBV10-3; len: 11; CDR3aa: CAITSTDTQYF
v_gene: TRBV6-2/TRBV6-3; len: 16; CDR3aa: CASSNYMDRGNFPLVF
v_gene: TRBV10-3; len: 14; CDR3aa: CAISGNRGADEQYF
v_gene: TRBV2; len: 15; CDR3aa: CASSEVRDGDYEQYF
v_gene: TRBV28; len: 16; CDR3aa: CASSLPPGRSNQPQHF
v_gene: TRBV27; len: 14; CDR3aa: CASSPGQGYTEAFF
v_gene: TRBV27; len: 18; CDR3aa: CASSRELAGVGSYNEQFF
v_gene: TRBV7-9; len: 19; CDR3aa: CASSLERPSPGANTGELFF
v_gene: TRBV24-1; len: 18; CDR3aa: CATSDLPDRRDSGNTIYF
v_gene: TRBV5-1; len: 16; CDR3aa: CASSLAGTNSLAEQYF
v_gene: TRBV5-5; len: 14; CDR3aa: CASSLDLAGETQYF
v_gene: TRBV6-2/TRBV6-3; len: 15; CDR3aa: CASSLGTGVNQPQHF
v_gene: TRBV29-1; len: 16; CDR3aa: CSAGLAGGRGTGELFF
v_gene: TRBV30; len: 15; CDR3aa: CAWMSGDRVPYEQYF
v_gene: TRBV28; len: 17; CDR3aa: CASSPGTGKEEDEKLFF
v_gene: TRBV11-2; len: 14; CDR3aa: CASSLTIRSDTQYF
v_gene: TRBV20-1; len: 14; CDR3aa: CSAGAQGGKNIQYF
v_gene: TRBV5-1; len: 16; CDR3aa: CASSWGLAGGTDTQYF
v_gene: TRBV7-2; len: 15; CDR3aa: CASSSFGGYSYEQYF
v_gene: TRBV11-2; len: 14; CDR3aa: CASRASGSSETQYF
v_gene: TRBV6-1; len: 18; CDR3aa: CASSPPAGSNSYNSPLHF
v_gene: TRBV28; len: 14; CDR3aa: CASSRLAGGETQYF
v_gene: TRBV20-1; len: 12; CDR3aa: CSASGPQETQYF